The present T cell receptor (beta chain) was sequenced within a study of blood T cell repertoires in COVID-19. Background on the study: From T cells, B-cell-depleted T cells, or PBMCs came the material, which was cDNA or gDNA.

Per the original methods: Amplification of reference gene primers provided the estimated nucleated cell counts. Generated by immunoSEQ multiplex PCR, the TCRdb table keeps only in-frame clones and is missing some. The V and J calls and the clone size are those of that table, but D and trimming were determined from the DNA. The table lists about 250,000 clones, 84% of them singletons, with approximately 4.7% in the top ten. The CDR3 totals 17 residues. In germline, CDR1 is SGHTS, CDR2 YDEGEE. V lost 2 bases and J lost 3; bases outside the gene matches: 10. Material: peripheral blood. This chain joins TRBV5-8 and TRBJ1-2, with TRBD1 matching over 10 bases. The origin of this receptor is a man aged 50 or older with active or convalescent COVID-19. In DNA form, the CDR3 reads TGTGCCAGCAGCTTCCGGACAGGGGGGCGGAATTACTATGGCTACACCTTC. Its translation: CASSFRTGGRNYYGYTF.